This T cell receptor beta chain was found in a study of T-cell memory formation after mild COVID-19. MiXCR was run by TCRdb on the 5' RACE reads, yielding one entry per CDR3 protein. Of approximately 350,000 distinct CDR3 sequences in the sample, approximately 27% were seen once. V dropped 1 base and J dropped 4 bases, with 10 bases sitting between them. CDR1 SGHTA and CDR2 FQGNSA come from the germline V gene. The CDR3 loop spans 14 amino acids. Material: PBMCs or a T cell subset sorted from them (not recorded which). The clonotype originates from an adult woman who had mild COVID-19 (a few samples of this study predate the infection). Cell type and time point are not known. The chain is built from TRBV7-2 and TRBJ1-1; D is uncertain. The CDR3 DNA follows: TGTGCCAGCAGCTTAGATGTGTGGCCCACTGAAGCTTTCTTT. Amino acid sequence: CASSLDVWPTEAFF. The full variable domain, in which reference TRBV7-2 and TRBJ1-1 provide the parts outside the CDR3, is GAGVSQSPSNKVTEKGKDVELRCDPISGHTALYWYRQSLGQGLEFLIYFQGNSAPDKSGLPSDRFSAERTGGSVSTLTIQRTQQEDSAVYLCASSLDVWPTEAFFGQGTRLTVV.